This TCR beta chain was found in a study of early T cells in non-severe SARS-CoV-2 infection. Overall study context: Bulk RNA from unsorted whole blood was sequenced; chains were unpaired.

Whole-study findings and limits: VDJdb matching, biased toward anti-spike CD8 responses, missed private and CD4 specificities.

Attachment of unique molecular identifiers was made to individual cDNA molecules. TCRdb used MiXCR to reprocess the 5' RACE reads, holding one entry per CDR3 protein. This sample yields 85,000 to 95,000 distinct CDR3 sequences, of which roughly 15% are seen a single time; approximately 0.5% belongs to the top ten. The V gene's germline CDR1 is MNHNS and CDR2 SASEGT. Losses at the gene ends were 4 bases for V and 4 bases for J; bases not matched to a gene: 0. The CDR3 covers 12 residues. A note on this clonotype: Its antigen is as yet unknown.

This clonotype was obtained from an adult who was a healthcare worker with PCR-confirmed SARS-CoV-2 infection or an uninfected control (not recorded which). J is TRBJ1-2 and V is TRBV6-1; 7 positions match TRBD1. Sequencing was carried out using whole blood. The CDR3 region is CASSGQGYGYTF. In DNA form, the CDR3 reads TGTGCCAGCAGTGGACAGGGCTATGGCTACACCTTC.